Below, 8 T cell receptor beta chains from the same sample are listed, as sequenced in a study of blood T cell repertoires in COVID-19. Assay used: immunoSEQ multiplex PCR; TCRdb lists only in-frame clones, some missing. Of about 62,000 clones listed, more than 75% are singletons. The sequenced material came from peripheral blood. All receptors come from a woman aged 55-69 years with acute or convalescent COVID-19.

This clone was counted only a few times. J is TRBJ2-5 and V is TRBV3-1 (or the pseudogene TRBV3-2); 8 bases match TRBD2. J lost 4 bases, V lost 8 bases, and 0 bases had no gene match. This CDR3 is 11 amino acids long. The germline V gene has CDR1 LGHDT and CDR2 YNNKEL (reference sequence). Written as DNA, the CDR3 is TGTGCCAGCGGACTAGCAGAGACCCAGTACTTC. Protein product: CASGLAETQYF.

The chain combines TRBV6-2 or TRBV6-3 with TRBJ2-1; TRBD2 matches 13 bases. The V gene end was trimmed by 6 bases and the J gene end by 9 bases; junction bases not matched to a gene: 5. Germline V lookup: CDR1 MNHEY, CDR2 SVGEGT. The CDR3 runs to 14 residues. The CDR3 DNA reads as TGTGCCAGCAGCGAGGGACTAGCGGGACCTGAGCAGTTCTTC. This codes for CASSEGLAGPEQFF.

Only a few counts were recorded for this clone. This rearrangement joins TRBV2 to TRBJ1-4, with 9 nucleotides matching TRBD1. Trimming took 6 bases from V and 8 from J; bases not matched to a gene: 7. In germline, CDR1 is SNHLY, CDR2 FYNNEI. The CDR3 loop spans 14 amino acids. Here the CDR3 reads CASSWTGVGEKLFF. The DNA for the CDR3 is TGTGCCAGCAGCTGGACAGGGGTTGGGGAAAAACTGTTTTTT. Filled out from reference TRBV2 and TRBJ1-4, the complete variable domain reads EPEVTQTPSHQVTQMGQEVILRCVPISNHLYFYWYRQILGQKVEFLVSFYNNEISEKSEIFDDQFSVERPDGSNFTLKIRSTKLEDSAMYFCASSWTGVGEKLFFGSGTQLSVL.

The CDR3 sequence is CASSQDSTVAVGTDTQYF. The CDR3 bases are TGTGCCAGCAGCCAAGATAGTACGGTAGCGGTTGGCACAGATACGCAGTATTTT. This chain joins TRBV4-2 and TRBJ2-3; D may be TRBD2 (6 bases). The CDR3 length is 18 residues. Germline V gene data show CDR1 as LGHNA and CDR2 as YNFKEQ. The V end was cut by 0 bases, the J end by 1 base, with 17 bases between.

The rearrangement uses TRBV11-2 and TRBJ2-1; D call uncertain. The V end lost 5 bases, the J end lost 13 bases, and 18 bases lay between the germline ends. The CDR3 has 13 residues. CDR1 is SGHAT and CDR2 is FQNNGV in the germline V gene. The CDR3 nucleotides read TGTGCCAGCAGCCCGACGGCAGATCCACTACAGTTCTTC. Residues: CASSPTADPLQFF.

V and J are TRBV3-1 (or the pseudogene TRBV3-2) and TRBJ2-5, with 10 bases aligning to TRBD2. CDR1 is LGHDT, CDR2 YNNKEL, per germline (reference sequence). V lost 2 bases, J lost 1 base, and 1 base stayed unmatched. The CDR3 sequence is 15 residues long. The CDR3 reads CASSQLAGVQETQYF. In nucleotides, the CDR3 is TGTGCCAGCAGCCAACTAGCGGGAGTCCAAGAGACCCAGTACTTC.

The chain links TRBV3-1 (or the pseudogene TRBV3-2) to TRBJ1-1; no firm D call. CDR3 length equals 13 residues. The germline V gene has CDR1 LGHDT and CDR2 YNNKEL (reference sequence). Trimming took off 2 bases at V and 5 bases at J, with 9 bases between the two ends. The DNA of the CDR3 is TGTGCCAGCAGCCAACCCGGGAGGACTGAAGCTTTCTTT. Translating gives CASSQPGRTEAFF.

The chain joins TRBV5-5 to TRBJ2-7; the D gene is possibly TRBD1 (6 bases). The CDR3 loop spans 17 amino acids. V was shortened by 1 base and J by 4 bases, with 21 bases between the two germline ends. Germline V CDR1 and CDR2: SGHKS, YYEKEE (reference sequence). This chain's CDR3 is CASSLRESGVLRYEQYV. The DNA for the CDR3 is TGTGCCAGCAGCTTGAGAGAATCAGGGGTTCTTAGGTACGAGCAGTACGTC.